This TCR beta chain stems from a study of blood T cell repertoires in COVID-19. Only in-frame clones appear in the TCRdb table, and some are missing; sequencing was by immunoSEQ multiplex PCR. This table holds a few hundred thousand clones, more than 75% found once. There are 14 residues in the CDR3. Trimming at V came to 6 bases and at J to 2 bases, leaving 7 bases not matched to a gene. The germline V gene has CDR1 MDHEN and CDR2 SYDVKM. This TCR was sampled from a woman aged 45-65 years who had recovered from COVID-19. The J gene is TRBJ2-7, the V gene TRBV28, with 7 bases identical to TRBD2. Material for sequencing was peripheral blood. The CDR3, as DNA: TGTGCCAGCAGAACGACTAGCCGAACCTACGAGCAGTACTTC. It yields the protein CASRTTSRTYEQYF.